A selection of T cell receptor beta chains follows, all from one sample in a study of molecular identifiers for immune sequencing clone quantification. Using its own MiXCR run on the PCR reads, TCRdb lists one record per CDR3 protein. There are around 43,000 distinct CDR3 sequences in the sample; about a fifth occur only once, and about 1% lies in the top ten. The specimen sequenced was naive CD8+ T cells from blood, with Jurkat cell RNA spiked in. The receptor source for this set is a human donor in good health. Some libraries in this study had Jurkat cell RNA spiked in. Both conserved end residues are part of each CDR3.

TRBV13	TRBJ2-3	CASSGGRSTDTQYF
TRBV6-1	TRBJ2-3	CASRSGAPLVTDTQYF
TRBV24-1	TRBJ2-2	CATSGRWGAGTGELFF
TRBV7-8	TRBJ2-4	CASSPQGAGQNTLYF
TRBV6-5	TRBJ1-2	CASSYRDTNYGYTF
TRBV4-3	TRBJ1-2	CASSQDWGANYGYTF
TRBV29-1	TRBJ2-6	CSVHDSGANVLTF
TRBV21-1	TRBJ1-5	CASTEPAGVGNQPQHF
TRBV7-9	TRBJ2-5	CASSFGIGGSEETQYF
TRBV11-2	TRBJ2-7	CASSLGGGPYEQYF
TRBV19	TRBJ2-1	CASSIDYNEQFF
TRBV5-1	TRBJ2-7	CASSTGGSYEQYF
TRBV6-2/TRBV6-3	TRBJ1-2	CASSYGSGLGYTF
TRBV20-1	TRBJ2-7	CSARDGAGGLSEQYF
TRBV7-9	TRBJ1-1	CASSFRSQRVSTEAFF
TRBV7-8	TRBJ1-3	CAGTGDENTIYF
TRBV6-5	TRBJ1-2	CASSGTSPQAGYGYAF
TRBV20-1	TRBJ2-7	CSARSGTGGSYEQYF
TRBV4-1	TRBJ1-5	CASSQAGTPGPQHF
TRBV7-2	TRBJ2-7	CASSLPSYEQYF
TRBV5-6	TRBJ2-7	CASSLDTGNEQYF
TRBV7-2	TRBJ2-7	CASSLGVGLAAYEQYF
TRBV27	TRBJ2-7	CASSPLTGRLSYEQYF
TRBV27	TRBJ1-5	CASSWGSNQPQHF
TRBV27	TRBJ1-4	CASSWGANEKLFF
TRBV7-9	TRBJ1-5	CASSPDASNQPQHF
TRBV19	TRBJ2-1	CASRGTSGSYNEQFF
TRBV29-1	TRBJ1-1	CSVEGTGRNTEAFF
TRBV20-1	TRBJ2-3	CSARDRLTADTQYF
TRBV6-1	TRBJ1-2	CASSEESYANYGYTF
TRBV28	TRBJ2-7	CASSYRGLYEQYF
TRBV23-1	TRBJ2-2	CASRYRRPGQPNTGELFF
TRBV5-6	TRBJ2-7	CASSLGAGGYEQYF
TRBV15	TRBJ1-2	CATSRDVTGGGYGYTF
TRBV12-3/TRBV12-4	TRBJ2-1	CASTRGRERWVGKGEQFF
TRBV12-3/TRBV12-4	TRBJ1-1	CASSPYRGPNTEAFF